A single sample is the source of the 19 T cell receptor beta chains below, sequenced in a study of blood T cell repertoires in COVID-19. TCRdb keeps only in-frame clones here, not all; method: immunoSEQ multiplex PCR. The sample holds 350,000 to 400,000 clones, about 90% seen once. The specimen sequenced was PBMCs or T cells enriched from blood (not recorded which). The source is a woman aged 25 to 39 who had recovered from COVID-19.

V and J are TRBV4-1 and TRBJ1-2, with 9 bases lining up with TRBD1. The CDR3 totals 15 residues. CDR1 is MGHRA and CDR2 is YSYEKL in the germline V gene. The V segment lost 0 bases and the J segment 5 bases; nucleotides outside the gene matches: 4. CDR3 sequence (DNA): TGCGCCAGCAGCCAAGATCAAGGACAGGGGTATGGCTACACCTTC. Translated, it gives CASSQDQGQGYGYTF.

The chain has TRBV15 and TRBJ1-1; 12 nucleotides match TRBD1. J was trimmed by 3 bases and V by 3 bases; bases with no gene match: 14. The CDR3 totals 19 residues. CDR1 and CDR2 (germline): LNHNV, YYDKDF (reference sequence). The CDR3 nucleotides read TGTGCCACCAGCAGGGGGTCCGGGACAGGGGGCCTTGGTGACACTGAAGCTTTCTTT. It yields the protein CATSRGSGTGGLGDTEAFF.

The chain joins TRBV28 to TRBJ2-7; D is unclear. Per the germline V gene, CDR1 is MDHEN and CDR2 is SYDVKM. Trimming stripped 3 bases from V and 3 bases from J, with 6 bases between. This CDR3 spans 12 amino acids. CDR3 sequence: CASSFQNYEQYF. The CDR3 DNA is TGTGCCAGCAGTTTCCAGAACTACGAGCAGTACTTC. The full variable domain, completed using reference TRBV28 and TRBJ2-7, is DVKVTQSSRYLVKRTGEKVFLECVQDMDHENMFWYRQDPGLGLRLIYFSYDVKMKEKGDIPEGYSVSREKKERFSLILESASTNQTSMYLCASSFQNYEQYFGPGTRLTVT.

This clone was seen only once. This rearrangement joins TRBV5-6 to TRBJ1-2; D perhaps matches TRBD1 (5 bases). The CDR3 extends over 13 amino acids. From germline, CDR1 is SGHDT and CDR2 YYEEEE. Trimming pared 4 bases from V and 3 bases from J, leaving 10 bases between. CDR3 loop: CASSLGTDYGYTF. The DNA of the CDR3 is TGTGCCAGCAGCCTCGGGACTGACTATGGCTACACCTTC.

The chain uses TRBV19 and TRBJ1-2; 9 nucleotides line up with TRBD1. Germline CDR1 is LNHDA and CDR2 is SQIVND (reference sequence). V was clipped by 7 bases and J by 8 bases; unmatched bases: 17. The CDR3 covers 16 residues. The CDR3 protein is CASMTRGTGSSMGYTF. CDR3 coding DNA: TGTGCCAGTATGACCCGCGGGACAGGGTCTTCTATGGGCTACACCTTC.

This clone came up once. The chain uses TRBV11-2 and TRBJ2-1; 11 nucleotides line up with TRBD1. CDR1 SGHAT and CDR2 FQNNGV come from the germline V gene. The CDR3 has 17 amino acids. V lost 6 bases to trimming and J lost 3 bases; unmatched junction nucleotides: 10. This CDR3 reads CASRGHRTGGIYNEQFF. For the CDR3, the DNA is TGTGCCAGCAGGGGCCATCGGACAGGGGGCATCTACAATGAGCAGTTCTTC.

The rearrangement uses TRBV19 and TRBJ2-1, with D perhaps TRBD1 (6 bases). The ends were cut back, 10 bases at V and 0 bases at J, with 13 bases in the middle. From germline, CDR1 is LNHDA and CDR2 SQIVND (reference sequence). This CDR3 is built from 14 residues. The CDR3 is CATKLTGSYNEQFF. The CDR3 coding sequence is TGTGCCACTAAGTTGACAGGCTCCTACAATGAGCAGTTCTTC.

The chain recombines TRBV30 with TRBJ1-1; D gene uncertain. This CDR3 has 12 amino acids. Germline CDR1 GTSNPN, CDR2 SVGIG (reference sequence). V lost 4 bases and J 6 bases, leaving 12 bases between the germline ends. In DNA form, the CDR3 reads TGTGCCTGGAATGTGGGTCAGGCTGAAGCTTTCTTT. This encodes CAWNVGQAEAFF. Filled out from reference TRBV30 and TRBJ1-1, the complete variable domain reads SQTIHQWPATLVQPVGSPLSLECTVEGTSNPNLYWYRQAAGRGLQLLFYSVGIGQISSEVPQNLSASRPQDRQFILSSKKLLLSDSGFYLCAWNVGQAEAFFGQGTRLTVV.

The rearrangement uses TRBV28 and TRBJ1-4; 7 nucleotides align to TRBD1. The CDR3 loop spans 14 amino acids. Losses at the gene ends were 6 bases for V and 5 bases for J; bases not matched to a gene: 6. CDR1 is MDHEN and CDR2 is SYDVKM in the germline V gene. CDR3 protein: CASSRDSVNEKLFF. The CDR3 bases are TGTGCCAGCAGCCGGGACAGTGTGAATGAAAAACTGTTTTTT.

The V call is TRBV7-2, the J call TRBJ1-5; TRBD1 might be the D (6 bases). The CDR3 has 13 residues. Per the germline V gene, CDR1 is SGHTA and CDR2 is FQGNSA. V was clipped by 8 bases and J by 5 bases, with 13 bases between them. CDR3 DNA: TGTGCCAGCGGGACAAAAGCCGATCAGCCCCAGCATTTT. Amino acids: CASGTKADQPQHF.

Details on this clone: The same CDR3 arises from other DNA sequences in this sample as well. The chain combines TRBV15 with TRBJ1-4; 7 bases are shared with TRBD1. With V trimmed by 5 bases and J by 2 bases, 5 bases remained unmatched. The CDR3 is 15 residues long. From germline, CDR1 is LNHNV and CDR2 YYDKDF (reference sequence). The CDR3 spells CATSRRTGTNEKLFF. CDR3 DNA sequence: TGTGCCACCAGCCGAAGGACAGGTACTAATGAAAAACTGTTTTTT.

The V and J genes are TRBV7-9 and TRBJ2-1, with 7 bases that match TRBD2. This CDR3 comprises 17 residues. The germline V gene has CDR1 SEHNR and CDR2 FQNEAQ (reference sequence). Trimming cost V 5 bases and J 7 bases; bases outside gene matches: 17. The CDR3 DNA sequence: TGTGCCAGCAGCCCCTACGCGGGAGTCCTCCCGGGGAATGAGCAGTTCTTC. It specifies CASSPYAGVLPGNEQFF.

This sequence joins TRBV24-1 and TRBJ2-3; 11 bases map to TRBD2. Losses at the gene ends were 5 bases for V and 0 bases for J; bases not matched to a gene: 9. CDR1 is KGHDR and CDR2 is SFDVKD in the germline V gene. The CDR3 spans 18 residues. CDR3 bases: TGTGCCACCAGTGGCGCTACCGGGACTAGCGGCAGCACAGATACGCAGTATTTT. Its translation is CATSGATGTSGSTDTQYF.

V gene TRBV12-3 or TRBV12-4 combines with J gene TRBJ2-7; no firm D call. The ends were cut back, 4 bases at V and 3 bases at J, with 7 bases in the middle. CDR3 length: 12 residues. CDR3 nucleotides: TGTGCCAGCAGTTCCAGGTTCTACGAGCAGTACTTC. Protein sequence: CASSSRFYEQYF.

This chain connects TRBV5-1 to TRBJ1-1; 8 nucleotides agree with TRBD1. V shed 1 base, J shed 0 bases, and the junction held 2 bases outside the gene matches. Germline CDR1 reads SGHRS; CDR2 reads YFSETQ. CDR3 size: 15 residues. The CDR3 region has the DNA TGCGCCAGCAGCTTGCAGGGGGCGGTGAACACTGAAGCTTTCTTT. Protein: CASSLQGAVNTEAFF.

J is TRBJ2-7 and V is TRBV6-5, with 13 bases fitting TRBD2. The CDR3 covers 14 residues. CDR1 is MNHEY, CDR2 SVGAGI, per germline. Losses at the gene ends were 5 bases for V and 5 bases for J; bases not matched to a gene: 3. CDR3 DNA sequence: TGTGCCAGCAGTAGGGGGACTAGCGGGGACGAGCAGTACTTC. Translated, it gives CASSRGTSGDEQYF.

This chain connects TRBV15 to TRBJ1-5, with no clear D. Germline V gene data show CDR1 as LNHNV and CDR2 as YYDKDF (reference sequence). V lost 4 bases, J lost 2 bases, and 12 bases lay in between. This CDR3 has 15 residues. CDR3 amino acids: CATSMLTGGNQPQHF. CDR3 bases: TGTGCCACCAGCATGCTGACGGGTGGCAATCAGCCCCAGCATTTT.

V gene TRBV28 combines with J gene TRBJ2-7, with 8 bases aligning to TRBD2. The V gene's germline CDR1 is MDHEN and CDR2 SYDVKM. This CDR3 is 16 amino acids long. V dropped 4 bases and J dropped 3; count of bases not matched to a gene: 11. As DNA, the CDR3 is TGTGCCAGCAGTTCCCCGGGTAGCGGGGAACTCTACGAGCAGTACTTC. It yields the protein CASSSPGSGELYEQYF. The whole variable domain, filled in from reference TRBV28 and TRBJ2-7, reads DVKVTQSSRYLVKRTGEKVFLECVQDMDHENMFWYRQDPGLGLRLIYFSYDVKMKEKGDIPEGYSVSREKKERFSLILESASTNQTSMYLCASSSPGSGELYEQYFGPGTRLTVT.

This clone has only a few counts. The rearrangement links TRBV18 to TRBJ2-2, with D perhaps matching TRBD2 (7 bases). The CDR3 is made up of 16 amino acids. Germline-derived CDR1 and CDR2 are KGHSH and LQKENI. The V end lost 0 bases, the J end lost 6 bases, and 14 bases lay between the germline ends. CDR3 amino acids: CASSPPRGPPSGELFF. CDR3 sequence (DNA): TGTGCCAGCTCACCACCGCGGGGGCCCCCATCCGGGGAGCTGTTTTTT.